Following are 31 T cell receptor beta chains from one sample sequenced in a study of T-cell reconstitution after alpha-beta-depleted transplantation in children (dated by TCRdb to 2016 to 2017). Library preparation employed PCR. Sequencing used an Illumina HiSeq 2500. To normalize quantification of the TCRbeta repertoire, the TCR libraries were built with molecular barcoding that relied on unique molecular identifiers. TCRdb trimmed the raw reads at Q25, called clones with MiXCR and kept productive beta chains. Rows are unified per CDR3 protein, each entry keeping the most common DNA and genes. In all, the sample holds some 200,000 distinct CDR3 sequences, and 13% to 15% of those were seen once. Jointly, the top ten make up about 12% of the sample. The input for sequencing was PBMCs from the stem cell graft donor, taken from the stem cell graft. Receptor source: a human donor who donated a stem cell graft to a child with acute lymphoblastic leukemia.

This clonotype was counted ten times or more. V and J are TRBV5-1 and TRBJ2-2; D is undetermined. Trimming took off 0 bases at V and 0 bases at J, with 9 bases between the two ends. The CDR3 consists of 16 residues. The germline CDR1 and CDR2 sequences are SGHRS and YFSETQ. CDR3 DNA sequence: TGCGCCAGCAGCTTGGTGCGGACGGCGAACACCGGGGAGCTGTTTTTT. This translates into CASSLVRTANTGELFF.

The table lists this clonotype with a few counts. The chain is built from TRBV12-3 or TRBV12-4 and TRBJ2-1; unclear D gene. The V gene lost 6 bases and the J gene lost 1 base, with 7 bases spanning the gap. The CDR3 has 13 residues. This chain's CDR3 is CASSRRSYNEQFF. The CDR3 DNA is TGTGCCAGCAGCCGGCGGTCCTACAATGAGCAGTTCTTC.

This clonotype was observed many times. This chain links TRBV12-3 or TRBV12-4 with TRBJ2-7, with D perhaps matching TRBD1 (5 bases). The CDR3 sequence is 12 residues long. V lost 8 bases and J 1 base, leaving 9 bases between the germline ends. DNA for the CDR3: TGTGCCAGCCGCGACAGTTCCTACGAGCAGTACTTC. This gives the protein CASRDSSYEQYF.

This clonotype was recorded at least ten times. The rearrangement uses TRBV6-1 and TRBJ2-5, with D unresolved. The CDR3 sequence is 14 residues long. V was clipped by 6 bases and J by 3 bases, with 14 bases between them. Per germline, CDR1 MNHNS and CDR2 SASEGT. The CDR3 reads CASSRGVGKETQYF. The DNA for the CDR3 is TGTGCCAGCAGCCGAGGTGTCGGAAAAGAGACCCAGTACTTC.

This clonotype has just a few counts. The rearrangement uses TRBV5-1 and TRBJ1-1; D unclear. With 5 bases removed from V and 5 bases from J, the gap between germline ends came to 16 bases. The CDR3 consists of 14 residues. Germline CDR1 SGHRS, CDR2 YFSETQ. The CDR3 DNA reads TGCGCCAGCAGAGTTTCGGGTGAGGTAACTGAAGCTTTCTTT. Its translation: CASRVSGEVTEAFF. Variable domain in full (rest from reference TRBV5-1 and TRBJ1-1): KAGVTQTPRYLIKTRGQQVTLSCSPISGHRSVSWYQQTPGQGLQFLFEYFSETQRNKGNFPGRFSGRQFSNSRSEMNVSTLELGDSALYLCASRVSGEVTEAFFGQGTRLTVV.

Only a few counts were recorded for this clonotype. The chain couples TRBV5-4 to TRBJ2-1; D is ambiguous. Deletions cut 4 bases from V and 3 bases from J, with 11 bases between. The germline CDR1 and CDR2 sequences are SGHNT and YYREEE (reference sequence). The CDR3 has 14 amino acids. The CDR3 is CASSLGSDYNEQFF. CDR3 sequence (DNA): TGTGCCAGCAGCCTGGGGTCCGACTACAATGAGCAGTTCTTC.

Worth noting for this clonotype: The junction and the germline gene differ at one end; a read error may be behind it. The V gene is TRBV25-1, the J gene TRBJ2-1; 7 bases fit TRBD1. There are 16 residues in the CDR3. In germline, CDR1 is MGHDK, CDR2 SYGVNS. Written as DNA, the CDR3 is TGTGCCAGCAGTGAACCACCGGGACAGAAGTACAATGACCAGTTCTTC. Amino acids: CASSEPPGQKYNDQFF. The full variable domain, rest sourced from reference TRBV25-1 and TRBJ2-1, is EADIYQTPRYLVIGTGKKITLECSQTMGHDKMYWYQQDPGMELHLIHYSYGVNSTEKGDLSSESTVSRIRTEHFPLTLESARPSHTSQYLCASSEPPGQKYNDQFFGPGTRLTVL.

There are many counts of this clonotype. This chain links TRBV9 with TRBJ2-1; possible D gene TRBD1, 6 bases. Trimming took 0 bases from V and 6 from J, leaving 16 bases between them. This CDR3 is 16 amino acids long. CDR1 is SGDLS and CDR2 is YYNGEE in the germline V gene. The CDR3 DNA reads TGTGCCAGCAGCGTAGGGGGCAGGGGAAGTTTCAATGAGCAGTTCTTC. Translation gives CASSVGGRGSFNEQFF.

This clonotype was seen many times. The chain joins TRBV5-1 to TRBJ2-2, with 10 bases lining up with TRBD2. V lost 3 bases and J lost 3; bases outside the gene matches: 8. Germline lookup yields CDR1 SGHRS and CDR2 YFSETQ. The CDR3 covers 17 residues. CDR3 loop: CASSSVGLAGDTGELFF. The CDR3 DNA follows: TGCGCCAGCAGCTCGGTCGGGCTAGCGGGAGACACCGGGGAGCTGTTTTTT.

This clonotype has more than one count but fewer than ten. The chain is built from TRBV19 and TRBJ2-7, with 7 nucleotides matching TRBD1. Germline CDR1 is LNHDA and CDR2 is SQIVND (reference sequence). V gave up 6 bases and J gave up 3 bases; unmatched junction bases: 8. The CDR3 sequence is 14 residues long. The DNA for the CDR3 is TGTGCCAGTAGGATCCGGTGGGACAGCTACGAGCAGTACTTC. It translates to CASRIRWDSYEQYF.

This clonotype was counted ten times or more. CDR3 region: CASSQEVSSGAYEQYF. The CDR3, as DNA: TGCGCCAGCAGCCAAGAAGTCTCTAGCGGGGCCTACGAGCAGTACTTC. The V call is TRBV4-1, the J call TRBJ2-7; 9 bases fit TRBD2. The CDR3 length is 16 residues. Looked up from germline, CDR1 is MGHRA and CDR2 is YSYEKL. V shed 0 bases, J shed 2 bases, and the junction held 5 bases outside the gene matches.

The chain joins TRBV5-1 to TRBJ2-3; 8 bases line up with TRBD2. The CDR3 extends over 14 amino acids. Per germline, CDR1 SGHRS and CDR2 YFSETQ. V lost 6 bases, J lost 2 bases, and 5 bases stayed unmatched. CDR3: CASNQAGDTDTQYF. The CDR3 DNA sequence: TGCGCCAGCAACCAAGCGGGGGACACAGATACGCAGTATTTT.

This clonotype was picked up many times. Sequence at one end of the junction differs from germline and may be a read error. The CDR3 protein is CASTLQGPNEKLFF. The CDR3, as DNA: TGTGCCAGCACCTTACAGGGACCTAATGAAAAACTGTTTTTT. The chain joins TRBV7-9 to TRBJ1-4, with a weak D call TRBD1 (6 bases). This CDR3 is built from 14 residues. Germline V gene sequence: CDR1 SEHNR, CDR2 FQNEAQ (reference sequence).

J is TRBJ1-1 and V is TRBV5-1; 7 nucleotides line up with TRBD1. The V gene end was trimmed by 0 bases and the J gene end by 1 base; junction bases not matched to a gene: 9. The germline gives CDR1 SGHRS, CDR2 YFSETQ. The CDR3 runs 17 residues. CDR3 protein: CASSLVRQTGSNTEAFF. The CDR3, as DNA: TGCGCCAGCAGCTTGGTGCGACAGACAGGGTCGAACACTGAAGCTTTCTTT. Combining the CDR3 with reference TRBV5-1 and TRBJ1-1 gives the whole variable domain KAGVTQTPRYLIKTRGQQVTLSCSPISGHRSVSWYQQTPGQGLQFLFEYFSETQRNKGNFPGRFSGRQFSNSRSEMNVSTLELGDSALYLCASSLVRQTGSNTEAFFGQGTRLTVV.

This clonotype was detected many times. Here the CDR3 reads CASSAGPGSYEQYF. In nucleotides, the CDR3 is TGTGCCAGTAGCGCGGGACCGGGGTCCTACGAGCAGTACTTC. The chain joins TRBV19 to TRBJ2-7; D possibly corresponds to TRBD2 (6 bases). The CDR3 contains 14 residues. In germline, CDR1 is LNHDA, CDR2 SQIVND (reference sequence). Trimming removed 6 bases from V and 1 base from J, with 13 bases in between. The full variable domain, in which reference TRBV19 and TRBJ2-7 provide the parts outside the CDR3, is DGGITQSPKYLFRKEGQNVTLSCEQNLNHDAMYWYRQDPGQGLRLIYYSQIVNDFQKGDIAEGYSVSREKKESFPLTVTSAQKNPTAFYLCASSAGPGSYEQYFGPGTRLTVT.

As to this clonotype: This sequence may be a read error, since a much larger clone differs from it by one base. V usage is TRBV29-1 and J usage is TRBJ2-5; TRBD2 aligns across 8 bases. Germline V CDR1 and CDR2: SQVTM, ANQGSEA. This CDR3 comprises 17 residues. The DNA for the CDR3 is TGCAGCGCAAGACGGGCTAGCGGGTCCAAAGGGAGAGAGGCCCAGTACTTC. Amino acids: CSARRASGSKGREAQYF.

This clonotype came up many times. V gene TRBV4-1 combines with J gene TRBJ2-7, with D possibly being TRBD1 (5 bases). The CDR3 runs 14 residues. V lost 1 base and J lost 2, with 9 bases in between. Germline lookup yields CDR1 MGHRA and CDR2 YSYEKL. CDR3 sequence: CASSQVAGPYEQYF. DNA of the CDR3: TGCGCCAGCAGCCAAGTCGCAGGGCCCTACGAGCAGTACTTC.

This clonotype was picked up many times. The chain combines TRBV20-1 with TRBJ2-3, with no clear D. This CDR3 has 13 residues. With 4 bases removed from V and 4 bases from J, the gap between germline ends came to 12 bases. Looked up from germline, CDR1 is DFQATT and CDR2 is SNEGSKA (reference sequence). In nucleotides, the CDR3 is TGCAGTGCTAACCGCCCCGGGCCAGATACGCAGTATTTT. Encoded protein: CSANRPGPDTQYF.

The sample holds many counts of this clonotype. This rearrangement joins TRBV7-9 to TRBJ2-1; TRBD2 aligns across 10 bases. The CDR3 totals 16 residues. The germline CDR1 and CDR2 sequences are SEHNR and FQNEAQ (reference sequence). Losses at the gene ends were 5 bases for V and 7 bases for J; bases not matched to a gene: 11. CDR3 DNA sequence: TGTGCCAGCAGCCCTCACCCTAGCGGGAGTGGGAATGAGCAGTTCTTC. Protein: CASSPHPSGSGNEQFF.

This clonotype was seen repeatedly, ten times or more. The chain couples TRBV20-1 to TRBJ2-1; TRBD2 is a possible D gene (6 bases). This CDR3 is 18 amino acids long. Germline loops: CDR1 DFQATT, CDR2 SNEGSKA (reference sequence). Trimming left V 5 bases short and J 6 bases short, with 29 bases between. The CDR3 spells CSAPSPLYGGKVFNEQFF. In DNA, the CDR3 is TGCAGTGCTCCTAGTCCTCTTTATGGCGGGAAGGTTTTCAATGAGCAGTTCTTC.

This clonotype has a count of ten or more. The rearrangement uses TRBV27 and TRBJ2-7; TRBD1 might be the D (6 bases). V was pared by 5 bases and J by 4 bases, with 15 bases between. The germline CDR1 and CDR2 sequences are MNHEY and SMNVEV (reference sequence). The CDR3 spans 14 residues. Written as DNA, the CDR3 is TGTGCCAGCAGTACCGGGACATATAGATACGAGCAGTACTTC. It specifies CASSTGTYRYEQYF.

This clonotype was observed at least ten times. V usage is TRBV20-1 and J usage is TRBJ2-2; 7 nucleotides match TRBD2. Germline CDR1 is DFQATT and CDR2 is SNEGSKA (reference sequence). J gave up 3 bases and V 3 bases, and 4 bases lay outside the gene matches. The CDR3 loop spans 14 amino acids. The CDR3 sequence: CSARAGVDTGELFF. CDR3 nucleotides: TGCAGTGCTAGGGCGGGGGTGGACACCGGGGAGCTGTTTTTT.

This clonotype has at least ten counts. This chain uses TRBV25-1 with TRBJ1-1; possibly TRBD1 for D (6 bases). Germline CDR1 reads MGHDK; CDR2 reads SYGVNS. Trimming removed 0 bases from V and 6 bases from J, with 20 bases in between. CDR3 size: 17 residues. CDR3 nucleotide sequence: TGTGCCAGCAGTGAATACCAACCAGGGGCACGGCCCCCTGAAGCTTTCTTT. It is translated as CASSEYQPGARPPEAFF.

There are many counts of this clonotype. For the CDR3, the DNA is TGTGCCAGTAGTATTTATCCGGGATCCAATCAGCCCCAGCATTTT. It yields the protein CASSIYPGSNQPQHF. The rearrangement joins TRBV19 to TRBJ1-5; D gene unclear. CDR1 and CDR2 (germline): LNHDA, SQIVND (reference sequence). The CDR3 consists of 15 residues. Between the trimmed V and J ends, which lost 3 bases and 3 bases, there was a span of 12 bases.

About this clonotype itself: A read error may be the cause here, since a much bigger clone is one base away. This CDR3 fails to terminate in the conserved phenylalanine or tryptophan, so it likely reflects a read error. The rearrangement joins TRBV5-1 to TRBJ2-3, with TRBD1 identical over 8 bases. Germline V gives CDR1 SGHRS, CDR2 YFSETQ. The CDR3 contains 15 residues. Germline trimming cut 0 bases from V and 2 bases from J; bases unmatched to any gene: 2. CDR3 bases: TGCGCCAGCAGCTTGGAGGACAGGGACACAGATACGCAGTATTTG. Amino acids: CASSLEDRDTDTQYL.

Many counts were recorded for this clonotype. CDR3: CASRGRLADNEQFF. The DNA for the CDR3 is TGTGCCAGTCGGGGGCGACTAGCGGACAATGAGCAGTTCTTC. The chain uses TRBV19 and TRBJ2-1, with TRBD2 matching 9 bases. In germline, CDR1 is LNHDA, CDR2 SQIVND (reference sequence). The CDR3 loop spans 14 amino acids. Trimming removed 8 bases from V and 5 bases from J; junction bases left unmatched: 7. The full variable domain, its missing parts supplied by reference TRBV19 and TRBJ2-1, is DGGITQSPKYLFRKEGQNVTLSCEQNLNHDAMYWYRQDPGQGLRLIYYSQIVNDFQKGDIAEGYSVSREKKESFPLTVTSAQKNPTAFYLCASRGRLADNEQFFGPGTRLTVL.

This clonotype was observed at least ten times. V and J are TRBV20-1 and TRBJ2-3; D is uncertain. CDR3 length: 15 amino acids. The V gene lost 2 bases and the J gene lost 4 bases, with 16 bases spanning the gap. The V gene's germline CDR1 is DFQATT and CDR2 SNEGSKA (reference sequence). CDR3 residues: CSARSLMGFADTQYF. In DNA, the CDR3 is TGCAGTGCTAGAAGTCTAATGGGGTTTGCAGATACGCAGTATTTT.

This clonotype appeared many times. The chain links TRBV12-3 or TRBV12-4 to TRBJ1-5, with 7 bases that match TRBD1. This CDR3 comprises 13 residues. V lost 6 bases and J lost 5; bases outside the gene matches: 4. The CDR3 nucleotides are TGTGCCAGCAGGAGACAGGGACATCAGCCCCAGCATTTT. Its protein is CASRRQGHQPQHF.

This sequence joins TRBV29-1 and TRBJ1-2; 9 bases are a match to TRBD1. The trim removed 2 bases at V and 8 bases at J, leaving 6 bases unmatched. CDR3 length: 13 residues. Germline V gene sequence: CDR1 SQVTM, CDR2 ANQGSEA. CDR3 DNA sequence: TGCAGCGTTGAACGCGGGACAGGGAAAGGCTACACCTTC. Protein product: CSVERGTGKGYTF. Combining the CDR3 with reference TRBV29-1 and TRBJ1-2 gives the whole variable domain SAVISQKPSRDICQRGTSLTIQCQVDSQVTMMFWYRQQPGQSLTLIATANQGSEATYESGFVIDKFPISRPNLTFSTLTVSNMSPEDSSIYLCSVERGTGKGYTFGSGTRLTVV.

This sequence joins TRBV19 and TRBJ2-1; 11 bases match TRBD1. Germline CDR1 and CDR2: LNHDA and SQIVND (reference sequence). Trimming removed 7 bases from V and 8 bases from J; junction bases left unmatched: 10. The CDR3 covers 15 residues. CDR3: CASTDRGPSEDEQFF. CDR3 in DNA: TGTGCCAGTACGGACAGGGGGCCCTCGGAGGATGAGCAGTTCTTC.

This clonotype was observed many times. The rearrangement uses TRBV29-1 and TRBJ2-5; TRBD1 matches 7 bases. This CDR3 is built from 16 residues. J gave up 2 bases and V 1 base, and 10 bases lay outside the gene matches. CDR1 and CDR2 (germline): SQVTM, ANQGSEA. CDR3 sequence reads: CSVEGTGAVKQETQYF. For the CDR3, the DNA is TGCAGCGTTGAAGGGACAGGAGCTGTCAAACAAGAGACCCAGTACTTC.